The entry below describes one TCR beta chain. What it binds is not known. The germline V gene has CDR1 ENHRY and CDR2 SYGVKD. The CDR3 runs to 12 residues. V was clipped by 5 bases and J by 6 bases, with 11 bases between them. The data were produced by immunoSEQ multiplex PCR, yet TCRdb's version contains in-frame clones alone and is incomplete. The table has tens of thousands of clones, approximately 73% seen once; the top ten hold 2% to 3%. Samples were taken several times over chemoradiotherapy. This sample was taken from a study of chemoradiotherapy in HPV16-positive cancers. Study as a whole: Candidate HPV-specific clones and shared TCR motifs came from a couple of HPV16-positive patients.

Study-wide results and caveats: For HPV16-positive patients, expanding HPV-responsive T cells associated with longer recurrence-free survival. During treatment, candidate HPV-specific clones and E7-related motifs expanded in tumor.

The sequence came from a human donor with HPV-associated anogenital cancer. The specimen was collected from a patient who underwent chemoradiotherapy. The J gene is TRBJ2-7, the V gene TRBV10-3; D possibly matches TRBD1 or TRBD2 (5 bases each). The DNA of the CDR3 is TGTGCCATCAGTCTGGGGGAAGGCGAGCAGTACTTC. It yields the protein CAISLGEGEQYF.